These 9 T cell receptor beta chains share one sample of origin, sequenced in a study of spatial heterogeneity in lung cancer. As for time point: blood at routine non-recurrence follow-up after resection. The authors sequenced whole RNA from tumor, nontumor lung or frozen PBMC without sorting. TCRdb ran MiXCR on the 5' RACE reads and lists one entry per CDR3 protein. The sample lists tens of thousands of distinct CDR3 sequences, roughly 7.4% occurring once. Specimen: PBMCs, collected at follow-up. Receptors originate from a female donor with early-stage non-small cell lung cancer.

The V call is TRBV6-2 or TRBV6-3, the J call TRBJ2-3; 14 bases line up with TRBD2. Per germline, CDR1 MNHEY and CDR2 SVGEGT. This CDR3 contains 20 residues. V shed 0 bases and J 3 bases; nucleotides not matched to a gene: 11. This chain's CDR3 is CASSYSRLAGGRDRTDTQYF. In DNA, the CDR3 is TGTGCCAGCAGTTACTCGAGACTAGCGGGGGGGCGAGATAGAACAGATACGCAGTATTTT.

The gene calls are TRBV19 and TRBJ1-2; TRBD1 matches at 7 bases. This CDR3 is built from 15 residues. V lost 5 bases to trimming and J lost 0 bases; unmatched junction nucleotides: 6. Germline V lookup: CDR1 LNHDA, CDR2 SQIVND (reference sequence). CDR3 nucleotides: TGTGCCAGTAGTCTGACAGGGATAGCTAACTATGGCTACACCTTC. Amino acid sequence: CASSLTGIANYGYTF. The full variable domain, in which reference TRBV19 and TRBJ1-2 provide the parts outside the CDR3, is DGGITQSPKYLFRKEGQNVTLSCEQNLNHDAMYWYRQDPGQGLRLIYYSQIVNDFQKGDIAEGYSVSREKKESFPLTVTSAQKNPTAFYLCASSLTGIANYGYTFGSGTRLTVV.

The chain has TRBV18 and TRBJ2-5; a weak D match, TRBD1 (5 bases). Trimming left V 3 bases short and J 5 bases short, with 13 bases between. The germline V gene encodes CDR1 KGHSH and CDR2 LQKENI. CDR3 length: 14 residues. The CDR3 sequence: CASSPQKGAETQYF. The CDR3 DNA reads as TGTGCCAGCTCACCTCAAAAAGGGGCGGAGACCCAGTACTTC.

This clonotype was seen at least ten times. This rearrangement joins TRBV10-3 to TRBJ1-1, with D tentatively TRBD1 (5 bases). V shed 6 bases and J shed 5 bases, with 19 bases lying between them. The length of the CDR3 is 15 residues. Germline CDR1 reads ENHRY; CDR2 reads SYGVKD. The CDR3 region is CAIRLTGGVGTEAFF. The CDR3, as DNA: TGTGCCATCAGGCTAACCGGGGGAGTAGGGACTGAAGCTTTCTTT.

There are a few counts of this clonotype. The J gene is TRBJ1-1, the V gene TRBV27, with 8 bases fitting TRBD1. The J segment lost 1 base and the V segment lost 4 bases, leaving 8 bases of the junction unmatched. Per the germline V gene, CDR1 is MNHEY and CDR2 is SMNVEV (reference sequence). This CDR3 contains 16 residues. The CDR3 reads CASSSDRGIRNTEAFF. The CDR3 DNA reads TGTGCCAGCAGTTCCGACAGGGGCATACGGAACACTGAAGCTTTCTTT.

This clonotype was detected only a few times. The V gene is TRBV29-1, the J gene TRBJ2-3; the match to TRBD2 covers 8 bases. V lost 4 bases, J lost 2 bases, and 5 bases stayed unmatched. Germline V lookup: CDR1 SQVTM, CDR2 ANQGSEA. The length of the CDR3 is 14 residues. The CDR3 loop reads CSVGVSGATDTQYF. DNA for the CDR3: TGCAGCGTTGGGGTTAGCGGGGCCACAGATACGCAGTATTTT.

The table lists this clonotype with many counts. V is TRBV20-1 and J is TRBJ1-1; the D is unclear. The CDR3 is 14 amino acids. Per the germline V gene, CDR1 is DFQATT and CDR2 is SNEGSKA (reference sequence). V was cut by 0 bases and J by 7 bases, with 15 bases left in between. The CDR3 here is CSARDRLDWGEAFF. The CDR3 DNA reads TGCAGTGCTAGAGATAGACTCGACTGGGGTGAAGCTTTCTTT.

This clonotype was observed many times. The J gene is TRBJ2-2, the V gene TRBV28, with D hard to call. Germline CDR1 MDHEN, CDR2 SYDVKM. The length of the CDR3 is 15 residues. V lost 3 bases, J lost 5 bases, and 13 bases lay in between. The CDR3 here is CASSFSLGRTGELFF. The CDR3 DNA reads TGTGCCAGCAGTTTCAGCTTAGGCCGGACCGGGGAGCTGTTTTTT.

This clonotype was seen at least ten times. The chain couples TRBV13 to TRBJ1-1; the D gene is possibly TRBD1 (6 bases). CDR1 is PRHDT and CDR2 is FYEKMQ in the germline V gene (reference sequence). CDR3 size: 12 residues. The V end lost 5 bases, the J end lost 4 bases, and 8 bases lay between the germline ends. CDR3 DNA: TGTGCCAGCAGCGTCAGGGGCACTGAAGCTTTCTTT. Translation gives CASSVRGTEAFF.